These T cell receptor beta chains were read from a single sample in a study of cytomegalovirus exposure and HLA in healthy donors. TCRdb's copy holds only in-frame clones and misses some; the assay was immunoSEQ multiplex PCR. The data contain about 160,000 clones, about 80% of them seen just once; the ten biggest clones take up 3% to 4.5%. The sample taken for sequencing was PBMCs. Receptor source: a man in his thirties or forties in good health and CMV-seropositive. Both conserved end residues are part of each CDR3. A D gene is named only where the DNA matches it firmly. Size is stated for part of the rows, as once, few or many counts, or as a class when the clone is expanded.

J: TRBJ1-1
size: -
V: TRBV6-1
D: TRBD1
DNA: TGTGCCAGCACTGATACCCAGGGGGCCTTAACACCTGAAGCTTTCTTT
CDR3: CASTDTQGALTPEAFF

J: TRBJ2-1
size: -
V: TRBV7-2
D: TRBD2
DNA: TGTGCCAGCAGCTTAACCCCGGCTAGCGGCTCCTACAATGAGCAGTTCTTC
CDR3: CASSLTPASGSYNEQFF

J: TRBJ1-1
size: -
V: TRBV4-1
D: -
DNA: TGCGCCAGCAGCCAAGAGAGAGGTCAAGTGATTTTCTTT
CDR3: CASSQERGQVIFF

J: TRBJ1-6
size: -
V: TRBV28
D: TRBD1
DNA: TGTGCCAGCAGTCCACGACAGGGGGCCTCTTCACCCCTCCACTTT
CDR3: CASSPRQGASSPLHF

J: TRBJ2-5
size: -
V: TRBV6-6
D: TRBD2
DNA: TGTGCCAGCAGTTACCGGGGGGGCTTGGAGACCCAGTACTTC
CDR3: CASSYRGGLETQYF

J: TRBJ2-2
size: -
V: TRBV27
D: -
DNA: TGTGCCAGCAGTCTCTGGGGGGGGGCCACCGGGGAGCTGTTTTTT
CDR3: CASSLWGGATGELFF

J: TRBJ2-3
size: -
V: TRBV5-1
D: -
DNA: TGCGCCAGCAGCTACCACCGGGGAGGCACAGATACGCAGTATTTT
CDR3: CASSYHRGGTDTQYF

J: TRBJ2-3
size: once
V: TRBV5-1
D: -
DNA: TGCGCCAGCAGCTTGACAGTCCGAGATACGCAGTATTTT
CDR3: CASSLTVRDTQYF

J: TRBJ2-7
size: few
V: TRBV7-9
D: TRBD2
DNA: TGTGCCAGCAGCCACCGGAGCGGGAAACCCTACGAGCAGTACTTC
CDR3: CASSHRSGKPYEQYF

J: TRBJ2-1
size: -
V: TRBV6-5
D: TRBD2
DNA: TGTGCCAGCAGGGAACGGGGGGGCCTCGGGAATGAGCAGTTCTTC
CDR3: CASRERGGLGNEQFF

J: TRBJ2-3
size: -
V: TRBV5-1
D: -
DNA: TGCGCCAGCAGCGCCGAGCAGGGTAGCACAGATACGCAGTATTTT
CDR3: CASSAEQGSTDTQYF

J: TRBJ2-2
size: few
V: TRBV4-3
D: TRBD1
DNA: TGCGCCAGCAGCCAAGAATATTGGGACAGGGGGGAGCTGTTTTTT
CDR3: CASSQEYWDRGELFF

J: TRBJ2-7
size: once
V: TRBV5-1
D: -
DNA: TGCGCCAGCAGCTTAGGACAGATTTCCTACGAGCAGTACTTC
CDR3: CASSLGQISYEQYF

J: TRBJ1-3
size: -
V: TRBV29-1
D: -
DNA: TGCAGCGTTGAAACGCTTGGGGGCCTCTCTGGAAACACCATATATTTT
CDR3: CSVETLGGLSGNTIYF

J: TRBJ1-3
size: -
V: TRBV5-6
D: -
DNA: TGTGCCAGCAGACTTTGGACAGCTGGAAACACCATATATTTT
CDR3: CASRLWTAGNTIYF

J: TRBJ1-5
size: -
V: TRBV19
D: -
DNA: TGTGCCAGTAGTTCGGACTGGGATCAGCCCCAGCATTTT
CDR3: CASSSDWDQPQHF

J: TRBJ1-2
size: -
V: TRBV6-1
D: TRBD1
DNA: TGTGCCAGCACAGGGGGCACGGATGGCTACACCTTC
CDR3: CASTGGTDGYTF

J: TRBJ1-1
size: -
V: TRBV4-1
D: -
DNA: TGCGCCAGCAGCCATTTTTCAGGGCGAACGAACACTGAAGCTTTCTTT
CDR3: CASSHFSGRTNTEAFF

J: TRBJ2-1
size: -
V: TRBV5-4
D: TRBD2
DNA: TGTGCCAGCAGCTTGGTGGGGAGGGACAATGAGCAGTTCTTC
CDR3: CASSLVGRDNEQFF

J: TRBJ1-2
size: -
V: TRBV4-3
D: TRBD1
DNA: TGCGCCAGCAGCTACTACAGGGGGCGTGTAGTGGGCTACACCTTC
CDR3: CASSYYRGRVVGYTF

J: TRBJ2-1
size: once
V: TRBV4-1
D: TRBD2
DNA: TGCGCCAGCAGCCAGGGACTAGCTAGGAGCTCCTACAATGAGCAGTTCTTC
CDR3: CASSQGLARSSYNEQFF

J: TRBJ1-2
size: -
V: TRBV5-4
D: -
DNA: TGTGCCAGCAGCTTGGGAGGGCTAGACTATGGCTACACCTTC
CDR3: CASSLGGLDYGYTF

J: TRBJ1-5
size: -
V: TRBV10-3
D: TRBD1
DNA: TGTGCCATCAGTGATCAGGGGGGAAGCAATCAGCCCCAGCATTTT
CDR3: CAISDQGGSNQPQHF

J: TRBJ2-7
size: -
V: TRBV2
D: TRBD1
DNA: TGTGCCAGCAGTGTACAGGACAGGGGGCTTGAGCAGTACTTC
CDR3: CASSVQDRGLEQYF

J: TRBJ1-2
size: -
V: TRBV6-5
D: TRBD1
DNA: TGTGCCAGCAGTTACTACAAGACAGGGACTGGCTACACCTTC
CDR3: CASSYYKTGTGYTF

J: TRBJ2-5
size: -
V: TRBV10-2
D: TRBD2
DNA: TGCGCCAGCTGCAGCGGGACTAGCGAAGAGACCCAGTACTTC
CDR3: CASCSGTSEETQYF

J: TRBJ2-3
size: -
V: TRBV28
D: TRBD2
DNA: TGTGCCAGCAGGGCGGGGGGTAGTAGCACAGATACGCAGTATTTT
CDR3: CASRAGGSSTDTQYF

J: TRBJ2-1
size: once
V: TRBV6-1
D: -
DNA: TGTGCCAGCAGTGAAGCGGAACAGGGACACAATGAGCAGTTCTTC
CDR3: CASSEAEQGHNEQFF

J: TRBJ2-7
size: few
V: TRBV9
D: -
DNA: TGTGCCAGCAGCGTAGGAGTACAGGGAGCCTACGAGCAGTACTTC
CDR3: CASSVGVQGAYEQYF

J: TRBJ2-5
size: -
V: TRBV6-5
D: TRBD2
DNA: TGTGCCAGCATGCCAGCGGGGGAGGAAGAGACCCAGTACTTC
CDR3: CASMPAGEEETQYF

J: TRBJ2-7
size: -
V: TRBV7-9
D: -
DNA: TGTGCCAGCAGCTTTAACGGACAGTTTGACGAGCAGTACTTC
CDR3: CASSFNGQFDEQYF

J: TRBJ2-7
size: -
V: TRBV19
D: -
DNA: TGTGCCAGTAGGACCCGAGCGGAGGCGATCTACGAGCAGTACTTC
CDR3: CASRTRAEAIYEQYF

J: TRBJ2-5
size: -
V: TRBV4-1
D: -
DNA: TGCGCCAGCAGCCGCACACTAGAATCATCAGAGACCCAGTACTTC
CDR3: CASSRTLESSETQYF

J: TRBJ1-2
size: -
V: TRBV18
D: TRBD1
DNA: TGTGCCAGCTCACCGGGACAGGGGGCTTCCCATGGCTACACCTTC
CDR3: CASSPGQGASHGYTF

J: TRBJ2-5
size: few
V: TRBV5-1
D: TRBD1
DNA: TGCGCCAGCAGCTTGGAGGGACAGGGGGCCCAAGAGACCCAGTACTTC
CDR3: CASSLEGQGAQETQYF

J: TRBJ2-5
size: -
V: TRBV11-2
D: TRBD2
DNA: TGTGCCAGCAGCTTAGGGACTAGCGGGGGGTTCCAAGAGACCCAGTACTTC
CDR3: CASSLGTSGGFQETQYF

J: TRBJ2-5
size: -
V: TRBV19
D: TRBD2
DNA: TGTGCCAGTAGTATAGTCCTAGCGGGGGAAACTTACCAAGAGACCCAGTACTTC
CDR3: CASSIVLAGETYQETQYF

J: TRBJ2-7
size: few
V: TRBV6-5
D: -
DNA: TGTGCCAGCAGTTACCCCGGAGCAGGGTACCACGAGCAGTACTTC
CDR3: CASSYPGAGYHEQYF

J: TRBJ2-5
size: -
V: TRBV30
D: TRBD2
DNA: TGTGCCTGGAGTGGAACCCGGACTAGCGGGGAGTACCAAGAGACCCAGTACTTC
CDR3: CAWSGTRTSGEYQETQYF

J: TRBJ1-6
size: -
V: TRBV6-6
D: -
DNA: TGTGCCAGCAGTTCCCTACCAAATTCACCCCTCCACTTT
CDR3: CASSSLPNSPLHF

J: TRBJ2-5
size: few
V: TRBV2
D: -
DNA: TGTGCCAGCAGTGATTTGAGCCAAGAGACCCAGTACTTC
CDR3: CASSDLSQETQYF

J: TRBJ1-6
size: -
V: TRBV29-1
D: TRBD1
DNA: TGCAGCGCAATCGACAGGGTCAATTCACCCCTCCACTTT
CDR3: CSAIDRVNSPLHF

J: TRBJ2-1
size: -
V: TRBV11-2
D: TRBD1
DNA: TGTGCCAGCAGCTCAAGACAGGGGAGCTCCTACAATGAGCAGTTCTTC
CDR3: CASSSRQGSSYNEQFF

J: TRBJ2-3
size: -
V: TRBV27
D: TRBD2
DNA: TGTGCCACCCGGACTAGCGGGGGAGGTACGCAGTATTTT
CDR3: CATRTSGGGTQYF

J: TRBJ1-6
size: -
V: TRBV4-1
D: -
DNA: TGCGCCAGCAGCCAAGCAGCAGGGAATAATTCACCCCTCCACTTT
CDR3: CASSQAAGNNSPLHF

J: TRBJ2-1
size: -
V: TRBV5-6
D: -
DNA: TGTGCCAGCAGCCACGGACTAGGGGGACACAATGAGCAGTTCTTC
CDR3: CASSHGLGGHNEQFF

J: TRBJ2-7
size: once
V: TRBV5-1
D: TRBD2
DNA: TGCGCCAGCAGCTTGGGCGGGACTAGCGGGGGCTACGAGCAGTACTTC
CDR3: CASSLGGTSGGYEQYF

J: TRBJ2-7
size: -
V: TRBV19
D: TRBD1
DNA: TGTGCCAGTAGTACCGACAGGGCGACCTACGAGCAGTACTTC
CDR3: CASSTDRATYEQYF

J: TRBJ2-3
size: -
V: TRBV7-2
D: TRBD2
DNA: TGTGCCAGCAGTCCGGCTAGCGGGGGGTACACAGATACGCAGTATTTT
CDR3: CASSPASGGYTDTQYF